These 5 T cell receptor beta chains originate from one sample sequenced in a study of T cell clonotyping in hematopoietic cell transplantation. Measured with immunoSEQ multiplex PCR; TCRdb has only the in-frame clones, and not every one. The sample holds about 76,000 clones, 90% to 96% seen once. Time point meaning: recipient sample about 28 days before transplant, after cytoreduction. The sequenced sample was peripheral blood mononuclear cells, obtained before stem cell transplant. These receptors were obtained from a woman in her forties or fifties with acute myeloid leukemia. Some clones in this sample may be carry-over from other donors' samples.

This chain links TRBV7-3 with TRBJ1-5; D may be TRBD1 (5 bases). This CDR3 contains 13 residues. Germline V gene lookup returns CDR1 SGHTA and CDR2 FQGTGA. V lost 6 bases and J lost 6, with 12 bases in between. The CDR3 coding sequence is TGTGCCAGCAGTGTAGGGGTCGGTCAGCCCCAGCATTTT. Encoded protein: CASSVGVGQPQHF.

The chain is built from TRBV4-1 and TRBJ2-3; the D is unclear. CDR3 length: 14 residues. CDR1 is MGHRA and CDR2 is YSYEKL in the germline V gene. Trimming removed 0 bases from V and 5 bases from J, with 9 bases in between. CDR3 DNA: TGCGCCAGCAGCCAAGATCTCGGTCGAGATACGCAGTATTTT. Protein: CASSQDLGRDTQYF.

The chain is built from TRBV4-1 and TRBJ2-5; D is uncertain. This CDR3 contains 15 residues. The germline gives CDR1 MGHRA, CDR2 YSYEKL. V gave up 3 bases and J gave up 0 bases, with 11 bases separating them. CDR3 protein: CASSHNLANQETQYF. The CDR3 DNA sequence: TGCGCCAGCAGCCATAATTTGGCAAACCAAGAGACCCAGTACTTC.

The chain employs TRBV18 and TRBJ1-4; D unclear. V was cut by 1 base and J by 0 bases, with 15 bases left in between. The CDR3 totals 18 residues. The V gene's germline CDR1 is KGHSH and CDR2 LQKENI. This chain's CDR3 is CASSPLNTARATNEKLFF. CDR3 DNA: TGTGCCAGCTCACCACTGAACACCGCAAGGGCAACTAATGAAAAACTGTTTTTT.

The chain recombines TRBV28 with TRBJ1-1, with D tentatively TRBD1 (5 bases). Per the germline V gene, CDR1 is MDHEN and CDR2 is SYDVKM. This CDR3 comprises 13 residues. The V gene lost 0 bases and the J gene lost 8 bases, with 10 bases spanning the gap. CDR3 nucleotide sequence: TGTGCCAGCAGTTTATGGGGGCAGAGGGAAGCTTTCTTT. Translation gives CASSLWGQREAFF.